Shown below are 5 T cell receptor beta chains from a single sample sequenced in a study of molecular identifiers for immune sequencing clone quantification. TCRdb re-analysed the PCR reads in MiXCR, keeping a single row per CDR3 protein. This sample has about 630,000 distinct CDR3 sequences, with approximately 24% found just once. The specimen was naive CD8+ T cells from blood, with Jurkat cell RNA spiked in. Subset described: FACS-sorted CD8+CD4-CCR7+CD45RA+ naive T cells. The receptors were gathered from a human donor in good health. Some libraries in this study had Jurkat cell RNA spiked in.

The chain recombines TRBV20-1 with TRBJ2-1; D tentatively reads TRBD1 or TRBD2 (5 bases each). This CDR3 has 17 residues. V was pared by 0 bases and J by 4 bases, with 19 bases between. The germline CDR1 and CDR2 sequences are DFQATT and SNEGSKA (reference sequence). The CDR3 bases are TGCAGTGCTAGAGATTTGGGACGGGGAACTGTTTACAATGAGCAGTTCTTC. Translated: CSARDLGRGTVYNEQFF.

V is TRBV5-1 and J is TRBJ2-1, with 7 bases identical to TRBD2. The junction had 8 bases not matched to a gene; V was cut back by 3 bases and J by 2 bases. CDR3 length equals 16 residues. Germline values: CDR1 SGHRS, CDR2 YFSETQ. The CDR3 spells CASSSSSGVPYNEQFF. The CDR3 coding sequence is TGCGCCAGCAGCTCCTCGAGCGGGGTACCCTACAATGAGCAGTTCTTC.

Of note for this clonotype: This CDR3 fails to terminate in the conserved phenylalanine or tryptophan, so it likely reflects a read error. The V gene is TRBV6-5, the J gene TRBJ1-2; 9 bases match TRBD1. V trimming: 0 bases; J trimming: 7 bases; junction bases outside the gene matches: 6. Germline V gene data show CDR1 as MNHEY and CDR2 as SVGAGI. The CDR3 length is 15 residues. The DNA for the CDR3 is TGTGCCAGCAGTTACTCTGGGACAGGGTCCGCTGGCTACACCATC. Its protein product is CASSYSGTGSAGYTI.

As concerns this clonotype: A much larger clone lies one base from this, so it may be a read error. The gene calls are TRBV11-2 and TRBJ2-3; TRBD1 or TRBD2 may be the D gene (6 bases each). Deletions cut 3 bases from V and 4 bases from J, with 14 bases between. The CDR3 is made up of 15 amino acids. CDR1 and CDR2 from the germline V gene are SGHAT and FQNNGV. The CDR3 bases are TGTGCCAGCAGCTTCGTCGGGGGCGGGGCAGATACGCAGTATTTT. Protein: CASSFVGGGADTQYF. Variable domain in full (rest from reference TRBV11-2 and TRBJ2-3): EAGVAQSPRYKIIEKRQSVAFWCNPISGHATLYWYQQILGQGPKLLIQFQNNGVVDDSQLPKDRFSAERLKGVDSTLKIQPAKLEDSAVYLCASSFVGGGADTQYFGPGTRLTVL.

This clonotype was recorded a few times. This chain joins TRBV12-3 or TRBV12-4 and TRBJ2-3; 7 bases agree with TRBD1. The CDR3 loop spans 14 amino acids. V dropped 5 bases and J dropped 2; count of bases not matched to a gene: 4. CDR3 DNA: TGTGCCAGCAGTCAGGGACAGCACACAGATACGCAGTATTTT. Protein product: CASSQGQHTDTQYF.